The 3 T cell receptor beta chains given below trace back to one sample, sequenced in a study of graft-versus-host responses after intestinal transplantation. Profiling relied on immunoSEQ multiplex PCR, and the TCRdb table lists in-frame clones only, not all of them. The table has tens of thousands of clones, roughly 91% seen once; the top ten hold under 0.4%. Their antigens remain unidentified. This specimen was unstimulated CD4+ T cells sorted from spleen or lymph node cells, taken before intestinal transplant. The receptors derive from a human donor who received an intestinal transplant.

This clone was recorded once. V gene TRBV4-2 combines with J gene TRBJ2-7, with 7 bases matching TRBD2. The ends lost 5 bases at V and 0 bases at J; junction bases unmatched: 7. The CDR3 has 15 amino acids. Germline CDR1 and CDR2: LGHNA and YNFKEQ. CDR3 bases: TGTGCCAGCAGCTTGGGACTAACCGCCTCCTACGAGCAGTACTTC. Translated: CASSLGLTASYEQYF.

The chain combines TRBV10-3 with TRBJ2-5, with a tentative D call TRBD1 (5 bases). Trimming pared 2 bases from V and 4 bases from J, leaving 14 bases between. The CDR3 has 15 residues. CDR1 and CDR2 from the germline V gene are ENHRY and SYGVKD. The CDR3 DNA is TGTGCCATCAGTGAGGGGCAGGGAACGGGAGAGACCCAGTACTTC. Translation gives CAISEGQGTGETQYF.

This rearrangement joins TRBV29-1 to TRBJ1-1; 7 nucleotides line up with TRBD1. CDR3 length: 12 amino acids. Trimming at V came to 4 bases and at J to 5 bases, leaving 4 bases not matched to a gene. Germline values: CDR1 SQVTM, CDR2 ANQGSEA. As DNA, the CDR3 is TGCAGCGTTGTGGCAGGGGGGACTGAAGCTTTCTTT. Protein product: CSVVAGGTEAFF.